These T cell receptor beta chains were read from a single sample in a study of T cells in Graves' hyperthyroidism and ophthalmopathy. Each CDR3 protein gets one entry after TCRdb re-called the multiplex PCR reads with MiXCR. The table includes around 490,000 distinct CDR3 sequences, about 20% detected once. Sequencing was performed on blood. These receptors all come from a man aged 35 to 55 with Graves' ophthalmopathy. CDR3s include the opening cysteine and the closing phenylalanine or tryptophan.

j_gene: TRBJ2-1
v_gene: TRBV7-9
CDR3aa: CANTRHLGLDPNEQFF

j_gene: TRBJ1-2
v_gene: TRBV2
CDR3aa: CASVVGGGNYGYTF

j_gene: TRBJ1-1
v_gene: TRBV19
CDR3aa: CASSPGTGGPQTEAFF

j_gene: TRBJ1-1
v_gene: TRBV6-2/TRBV6-3
CDR3aa: CASSPTLSTEAFF

j_gene: TRBJ2-6
v_gene: TRBV4-1
CDR3aa: CASSMDRTDVSGANVLTF

j_gene: TRBJ2-4
v_gene: TRBV15
CDR3aa: CATSRGNGYIQYF

j_gene: TRBJ1-3
v_gene: TRBV2
CDR3aa: CASSETASGNTIYF

j_gene: TRBJ1-2
v_gene: TRBV6-1
CDR3aa: CASSEFIGGNYGYTF

j_gene: TRBJ1-2
v_gene: TRBV12-3/TRBV12-4
CDR3aa: CASSSRVSYGYTF

j_gene: TRBJ1-5
v_gene: TRBV6-2/TRBV6-3
CDR3aa: CASSSGQGGSNQPQHF

j_gene: TRBJ2-1
v_gene: TRBV7-6
CDR3aa: CASSLGPASGTEQFF

j_gene: TRBJ2-1
v_gene: TRBV27
CDR3aa: CASSWGQGNEQFF

j_gene: TRBJ2-7
v_gene: TRBV28
CDR3aa: CASSLWGGPNSYEQYF

j_gene: TRBJ1-6
v_gene: TRBV27
CDR3aa: CASSPGPRNSPLHF

j_gene: TRBJ2-3
v_gene: TRBV2
CDR3aa: CASSGPGSGPDTQYF

j_gene: TRBJ1-4
v_gene: TRBV9
CDR3aa: CASNTGGGTDGKLFF

j_gene: TRBJ2-7
v_gene: TRBV7-8
CDR3aa: CASRPRWASYEQYF

j_gene: TRBJ2-5
v_gene: TRBV7-8
CDR3aa: CASSLYTRTGTLRETQYF

j_gene: TRBJ1-5
v_gene: TRBV7-3
CDR3aa: CASSLPVGTGTHSNQPQHF

j_gene: TRBJ2-1
v_gene: TRBV24-1
CDR3aa: CATSDTARGNEQFF

j_gene: TRBJ2-1
v_gene: TRBV7-2
CDR3aa: CASSAGQGTINEQFF

j_gene: TRBJ1-1
v_gene: TRBV5-1
CDR3aa: CASSPTRGPTEAFF

j_gene: TRBJ2-7
v_gene: TRBV6-5
CDR3aa: CASSYGGGPPYEQYF

j_gene: TRBJ2-7
v_gene: TRBV13
CDR3aa: CASSLIGGPGEQYF

j_gene: TRBJ1-1
v_gene: TRBV25-1
CDR3aa: CASTTGQGNTEAFF

j_gene: TRBJ1-2
v_gene: TRBV12-3/TRBV12-4
CDR3aa: CASIGDGYTF

j_gene: TRBJ1-2
v_gene: TRBV12-3/TRBV12-4
CDR3aa: CASSLGGPIPLRYGYTF

j_gene: TRBJ2-1
v_gene: TRBV18
CDR3aa: CASSPPSGSWNEQFF

j_gene: TRBJ1-2
v_gene: TRBV9
CDR3aa: CASSVSPGQGDGYTF

j_gene: TRBJ2-7
v_gene: TRBV6-1
CDR3aa: CASARTGGSYEQYF

j_gene: TRBJ2-1
v_gene: TRBV20-1
CDR3aa: CSATSTRQFF

j_gene: TRBJ2-3
v_gene: TRBV9
CDR3aa: CASSETSALPPDTQYF

j_gene: TRBJ2-1
v_gene: TRBV6-5
CDR3aa: CASSYSRASTSYNEQFF

j_gene: TRBJ2-2
v_gene: TRBV11-2
CDR3aa: CASSYVRNTGELFF

j_gene: TRBJ1-6
v_gene: TRBV19
CDR3aa: CASSINRGTAYSPLHF

j_gene: TRBJ2-1
v_gene: TRBV5-1
CDR3aa: CASSGGTGAYNEQFF

j_gene: TRBJ2-1
v_gene: TRBV9
CDR3aa: CASSVGGAGSYNEQSF

j_gene: TRBJ2-7
v_gene: TRBV7-8
CDR3aa: CASSPNDSPEQYF

j_gene: TRBJ1-2
v_gene: TRBV6-5
CDR3aa: CASSYGTGANYGYTF

j_gene: TRBJ1-2
v_gene: TRBV6-1
CDR3aa: CASKGGAYGYTF

j_gene: TRBJ2-7
v_gene: TRBV28
CDR3aa: CASSLTWDYEQYF